This paragraph covers one T cell receptor (beta chain) sequence. Its antigen remains unknown. Researchers made TCR beta libraries by using iRepertoire HTBI primers and running Arm-PCR on CDR3 regions. From the multiplex PCR reads, TCRdb called clonotypes with MiXCR, one entry per CDR3 protein. The sample lists about 450,000 distinct CDR3 sequences, approximately 16% occurring once. CDR1 and CDR2 from the germline V gene are MNHNS and SASEGT. Trimming removed 6 bases from V and 3 bases from J, with 14 bases in between. The CDR3 contains 14 residues. The record originates from a study of regulatory T cells in long-lasting Graves disease. Study-wide results and limits: Having few samples may have compromised the accuracy.

The time point is: newly diagnosed GD, antithyroid drugs for less than 3 months. TCR sequences were obtained from RNA taken from PBMCs. The same sample was also used in a study of T cells in Graves' hyperthyroidism and ophthalmopathy.

This clonotype was sampled from a woman in her 30s with Graves disease. Material: peripheral blood mononuclear cells (PBMCs), obtained at new diagnosis, from a patient treated with antithyroid drugs. The chain carries TRBV6-1 and TRBJ1-1; D not certain. The CDR3, as DNA: TGTGCCAGCAGCCCGGCCCCCGGGTACACTGAAGCTTTCTTT. Translation: CASSPAPGYTEAFF.